This TCR beta chain was observed in a study of shared clonotypes between healthy human individuals. Only Caucasian adults living in Nashville, Tennessee made up the donor group. Naive CD4+ cells were CD45RA-selected; the remaining cells were memory. The CDR3 has 14 amino acids. The junction had 5 bases not matched to a gene; V was cut back by 5 bases and J by 2 bases. Per germline, CDR1 SQVTM and CDR2 ANQGSEA. Sorted-subset replicate PCR reactions were performed with about 200 ng DNA, corresponding to roughly 31,000 T cell genomes. Profiling relied on immunoSEQ multiplex PCR, and the TCRdb table lists in-frame clones only, not all of them. The sample contains fewer than 1.6 million clones, around 98.5% of which appear only once.

The chain is built from TRBV29-1 and TRBJ2-3, with 9 bases matching TRBD1. The TCR comes from a man in his thirties or forties in good health. The specimen was naive CD4+ T cells sorted from blood. Subset noted: CD45RA+ positively selected. The CDR3 protein is CSVQQGAFTDTQYF. In DNA, the CDR3 is TGCAGCGTTCAACAGGGGGCTTTCACAGATACGCAGTATTTT.